This T cell receptor beta chain stems from a study of blood T cell repertoires in COVID-19. Study-level background: The United States, Italy and Spain provided the acute and convalescent COVID-19 samples. PBMCs, B-cell-depleted T cells, or T cells provided the cDNA or gDNA that made up the material.

As handled by the study authors: Reference gene primers were amplified, and this amplification served to estimate nucleated cell counts. Assay: immunoSEQ multiplex PCR; the TCRdb copy retains only in-frame clones and omits some. D and trimming come from the DNA, and the V and J calls and clone size come from that table. The table records approximately 210,000 clones, 82% of them present only once. The clonotype was recovered from a woman in her thirties or forties with acute or convalescent COVID-19. The material sequenced was peripheral blood.

CDR3 amino acids: CASSSLAGSQYF. DNA for the CDR3: TGTGCCAGCTCATCGTTAGCGGGATCGCAGTATTTT. This chain joins TRBV18 and TRBJ2-3; TRBD2 agrees at 8 bases. The V segment lost 5 bases and the J segment 10 bases; nucleotides outside the gene matches: 5. Germline-derived CDR1 and CDR2 are KGHSH and LQKENI. The length of the CDR3 is 12 residues.